A single sample is the source of the 32 T cell receptor beta chains below, sequenced in a study of control samples from healthy donors and cancer patients. The data were produced by immunoSEQ multiplex PCR, yet TCRdb's version contains in-frame clones alone and is incomplete. Here the sample spans about 82,000 clones, around 94% being singletons. Sequenced sample: blood. The receptor set was obtained from a woman between 18 and 29 years old in good health.

The chain is built from TRBV2 and TRBJ2-3; 7 nucleotides align to TRBD2. The J segment lost 1 base and the V segment lost 4 bases, leaving 5 bases of the junction unmatched. CDR1 is SNHLY and CDR2 is FYNNEI in the germline V gene. The CDR3 runs to 15 residues. The CDR3 nucleotides are TGTGCCAGCAGTGGCGGGAGTAGGGGCACAGATACGCAGTATTTT. It translates to CASSGGSRGTDTQYF.

The chain has TRBV5-1 and TRBJ1-1, with D possibly matching TRBD1 (6 bases). Trimming removed 4 bases at V and 0 bases at J, with 13 bases between. There are 15 residues in the CDR3. Germline V CDR1 and CDR2: SGHRS, YFSETQ. CDR3 loop: CASSRGGAMNTEAFF. CDR3 nucleotide sequence: TGCGCCAGCAGCCGAGGGGGGGCCATGAACACTGAAGCTTTCTTT.

The chain is built from TRBV14 and TRBJ2-3; unclear D gene. Looked up from germline, CDR1 is SGHDN and CDR2 is FVKESK. V lost 1 base, J lost 4 bases, and 9 bases lay in between. The CDR3 consists of 14 residues. CDR3 residues: CASSQVAVPDTQYF. The CDR3 region has the DNA TGTGCCAGCAGCCAAGTGGCTGTCCCAGATACGCAGTATTTT.

V is TRBV6-6 and J is TRBJ2-1; 9 nucleotides match TRBD2. The CDR3 consists of 16 residues. V was clipped by 4 bases and J by 4 bases; unmatched bases: 8. CDR1 is MNHNY and CDR2 is SVGAGI in the germline V gene (reference sequence). CDR3 in DNA: TGTGCCAGCAGTTCCGCTAGCGGGACACGTTACAATGAGCAGTTCTTC. Translated, it gives CASSSASGTRYNEQFF.

The V and J genes are TRBV6-2 or TRBV6-3 and TRBJ2-1; D gene ambiguous. Germline CDR1 reads MNHEY; CDR2 reads SVGEGT. The CDR3 consists of 17 residues. The V gene lost 2 bases and the J gene lost 0 bases, with 14 bases spanning the gap. CDR3 nucleotides: TGTGCCAGCAGTTACGGGATAGGGCAGAACTCCTACAATGAGCAGTTCTTC. Encoded protein: CASSYGIGQNSYNEQFF.

The CDR3 protein is CAISDQARNEQFF. The DNA of the CDR3 is TGTGCCATCAGTGACCAGGCGAGAAATGAGCAGTTCTTC. The V call is TRBV10-3, the J call TRBJ2-1; D not certain. The CDR3 length is 13 residues. V was shortened by 3 bases and J by 7 bases, with 10 bases between the two germline ends. Per germline, CDR1 ENHRY and CDR2 SYGVKD.

CDR3 residues: CASSYDRVTEAFF. In DNA form, the CDR3 reads TGTGCCAGCAGCTACGACAGGGTCACTGAAGCTTTCTTT. The V and J genes are TRBV27 and TRBJ1-1; 7 nucleotides align to TRBD1. Unmatched junction bases numbered 5, after V lost 6 bases and J lost 4 bases. Germline assignment: CDR1 MNHEY and CDR2 SMNVEV (reference sequence). CDR3 length: 13 residues.

This clone showed up just a few times. V usage is TRBV6-2 or TRBV6-3 and J usage is TRBJ2-4; 14 nucleotides align to TRBD2. The germline V gene has CDR1 MNHEY and CDR2 SVGEGT. The CDR3 totals 17 residues. V shed 2 bases, J shed 6 bases, and the junction held 6 bases outside the gene matches. CDR3 sequence reads: CASSYATSGGAPNIQYF. The DNA for the CDR3 is TGTGCCAGCAGTTACGCGACTAGCGGGGGGGCCCCAAACATTCAGTACTTC.

This rearrangement joins TRBV9 to TRBJ2-1, with unresolved D. Trimming stripped 0 bases from V and 7 bases from J, with 11 bases between. The CDR3 has 14 residues. In germline, CDR1 is SGDLS, CDR2 YYNGEE. For the CDR3, the DNA is TGTGCCAGCAGCGTAGCGGTAACCTCTAATGAGCAGTTCTTC. Translating it yields CASSVAVTSNEQFF.

The chain links TRBV12-5 to TRBJ2-1, with D maybe TRBD2 (6 bases). The germline CDR1 and CDR2 sequences are LGHNT and FRNRAP. Trimming removed 5 bases from V and 2 bases from J, with 16 bases in between. The CDR3 spans 16 residues. DNA for the CDR3: TGTGCTAGTGGTGACACCCTAGCGCAGACCTACAATGAGCAGTTCTTC. This translates into CASGDTLAQTYNEQFF.

This chain connects TRBV28 to TRBJ2-1; 8 nucleotides agree with TRBD2. The CDR3 contains 14 residues. The germline CDR1 and CDR2 sequences are MDHEN and SYDVKM. The V and J ends lost 7 bases and 0 bases, in that order; junction bases with no gene match: 2. The CDR3, as DNA: TGTGCCAGCACCCGGGGGGGCTCCTACAATGAGCAGTTCTTC. Its protein is CASTRGGSYNEQFF.

This chain connects TRBV29-1 to TRBJ2-7; possibly TRBD1 for D (6 bases). The V and J ends lost 2 bases and 4 bases respectively, with 6 bases between them. Germline V gives CDR1 SQVTM, CDR2 ANQGSEA. The CDR3 covers 11 residues. CDR3 loop: CSVEQGYEQYF. As DNA, the CDR3 is TGCAGCGTTGAACAGGGGTACGAGCAGTACTTC.

Written as DNA, the CDR3 is TGCGCCAGCAGCCAAGCCGGACTAGCGGGAGGTCCCTACAATGAGCAGTTCTTC. It yields the protein CASSQAGLAGGPYNEQFF. The rearrangement joins TRBV4-3 to TRBJ2-1, with 14 bases lining up with TRBD2. Germline CDR1 and CDR2: LGHNA and YSLEER. This CDR3 has 18 amino acids. V gave up 1 base and J gave up 2 bases; unmatched junction bases: 4.

This chain links TRBV4-1 with TRBJ2-3; 7 bases are shared with TRBD2. The CDR3 spans 13 residues. V shed 3 bases, J shed 10 bases, and the junction held 7 bases outside the gene matches. Germline loops: CDR1 MGHRA, CDR2 YSYEKL. The CDR3 sequence is CASSHDGGWPQYF. The CDR3 DNA follows: TGCGCCAGCAGCCACGACGGGGGGTGGCCGCAGTATTTT.

The chain combines TRBV28 with TRBJ1-5, with D unclear. This CDR3 comprises 15 residues. Germline V lookup: CDR1 MDHEN, CDR2 SYDVKM. Deletions cut 1 base from V and 7 bases from J, with 14 bases between. Here the CDR3 reads CASSLFGGRRQPQHF. CDR3 nucleotides: TGTGCCAGCAGTTTATTTGGTGGTAGGAGACAGCCCCAGCATTTT.

The chain carries TRBV2 and TRBJ1-5; 7 bases agree with TRBD1. Germline lookup yields CDR1 SNHLY and CDR2 FYNNEI. The CDR3 is 13 amino acids. The trim removed 6 bases at V and 4 bases at J, leaving 3 bases unmatched. CDR3 nucleotide sequence: TGTGCCAGCAGAGACAGGGAAAATCAGCCCCAGCATTTT. Its translation: CASRDRENQPQHF.

The chain carries TRBV28 and TRBJ2-3; 9 nucleotides align to TRBD1. The CDR3 has 17 residues. Germline CDR1 reads MDHEN; CDR2 reads SYDVKM. V gave up 6 bases and J gave up 1 base; unmatched junction bases: 11. As DNA, the CDR3 is TGTGCCAGCAGACGATCAACAGGGGGCAGAGGCACAGATACGCAGTATTTT. Encoded protein: CASRRSTGGRGTDTQYF.

The chain uses TRBV6-1 and TRBJ1-1; the D gene is possibly TRBD1 (5 bases). In germline, CDR1 is MNHNS, CDR2 SASEGT. Deletions cut 8 bases from V and 7 bases from J, with 20 bases between. CDR3 length: 14 amino acids. The CDR3 sequence: CASRGAGEGVEAFF. DNA for the CDR3: TGTGCCAGCCGTGGAGCGGGGGAAGGCGTTGAAGCTTTCTTT.

The chain is built from TRBV14 and TRBJ2-7; D might be TRBD2 (6 bases). The germline CDR1 and CDR2 sequences are SGHDN and FVKESK. Trimming cost V 3 bases and J 0 bases, with 15 bases left between them. The CDR3 covers 16 residues. This CDR3 reads CASSQAHGTVSYEQYF. CDR3 sequence (DNA): TGTGCCAGCAGCCAGGCTCATGGGACTGTCTCCTACGAGCAGTACTTC.

The chain joins TRBV29-1 to TRBJ2-3; 12 bases fit TRBD2. The length of the CDR3 is 16 residues. Germline V gives CDR1 SQVTM, CDR2 ANQGSEA. J gave up 2 bases and V 7 bases, and 10 bases lay outside the gene matches. The chain's CDR3 is CSGGALAGGLTDTQYF. DNA of the CDR3: TGCAGCGGGGGGGCGCTAGCGGGGGGGCTCACAGATACGCAGTATTTT.

This rearrangement joins TRBV12-5 to TRBJ1-1; a possible D gene is TRBD1 (6 bases). CDR1 is LGHNT and CDR2 is FRNRAP in the germline V gene. The CDR3 sequence is 16 residues long. The V end was cut by 5 bases, the J end by 6 bases, with 22 bases between. CDR3 sequence (DNA): TGTGCTAGTGGTAAAACTCCGGGGACATCGAAGGCTGAAGCTTTCTTT. This translates into CASGKTPGTSKAEAFF. Full variable domain (missing parts from reference TRBV12-5 and TRBJ1-1): DARVTQTPRHKVTEMGQEVTMRCQPILGHNTVFWYRQTMMQGLELLAYFRNRAPLDDSGMPKDRFSAEMPDATLATLKIQPSEPRDSAVYFCASGKTPGTSKAEAFFGQGTRLTVV.

This rearrangement joins TRBV3-1 (or the pseudogene TRBV3-2) to TRBJ1-2; tentatively, D is TRBD1 (5 bases). CDR3 length equals 17 residues. Germline CDR1 is LGHDT and CDR2 is YNNKEL (reference sequence). Between the trimmed V and J ends, which lost 2 bases and 4 bases, there was a span of 20 bases. This CDR3 reads CASSQRRSRPGGYGYTF. DNA for the CDR3: TGTGCCAGCAGCCAACGAAGGAGCAGGCCGGGGGGCTATGGCTACACCTTC.

The genes are TRBV6-1 and TRBJ1-3, with D unresolved. The length of the CDR3 is 17 residues. CDR1 is MNHNS and CDR2 is SASEGT in the germline V gene. V was pared by 1 base and J by 0 bases, with 13 bases between. The CDR3 reads CASSEVYPGHSGNTIYF. In DNA form, the CDR3 reads TGTGCCAGCAGTGAAGTCTATCCAGGCCACTCTGGAAACACCATATATTTT.

The chain uses TRBV4-2 and TRBJ2-1; D perhaps matches TRBD2 (5 bases). Germline assignment: CDR1 LGHNA and CDR2 YNFKEQ. The CDR3 has 17 residues. The V gene lost 1 base and the J gene lost 1 base, with 14 bases spanning the gap. The CDR3 DNA follows: TGTGCCAGCAGCCAAGCTCCGCCCGGACTTTCCTACAATGAGCAGTTCTTC. Translation: CASSQAPPGLSYNEQFF.

CDR3 protein: CASSFDRNSGNTIYF. The CDR3 region has the DNA TGTGCCAGCAGCTTTGACAGGAACTCTGGAAACACCATATATTTT. The rearrangement links TRBV7-9 to TRBJ1-3, with D possibly matching TRBD1 (6 bases). The length of the CDR3 is 15 residues. Looked up from germline, CDR1 is SEHNR and CDR2 is FQNEAQ (reference sequence). V lost 3 bases, J lost 0 bases, and 9 bases lay in between.

The chain is built from TRBV7-9 and TRBJ2-1; 12 nucleotides match TRBD2. The V gene end was trimmed by 1 base and the J gene end by 4 bases; junction bases not matched to a gene: 2. Germline loops: CDR1 SEHNR, CDR2 FQNEAQ (reference sequence). The CDR3 contains 16 residues. DNA for the CDR3: TGTGCCAGCAGCTTAGATGGGACTAGCGGGTACAATGAGCAGTTCTTC. It specifies CASSLDGTSGYNEQFF.

The rearrangement joins TRBV15 to TRBJ1-2; D is ambiguous. Germline V gene sequence: CDR1 LNHNV, CDR2 YYDKDF (reference sequence). This CDR3 region has 14 residues. Between the trimmed V and J ends, which lost 1 base and 2 bases, there was a span of 8 bases. The CDR3 is CATSRVQQNYGYTF. CDR3 sequence (DNA): TGTGCCACCAGCAGAGTTCAACAGAACTATGGCTACACCTTC.

The sample holds a few counts of this clone. V is TRBV5-6 and J is TRBJ1-2; no clear D gene. Germline CDR1 SGHDT, CDR2 YYEEEE. The CDR3 is 17 amino acids. V lost 1 base and J lost 0, with 16 bases in between. The chain's CDR3 is CASSLSELRHANYGYTF. CDR3 DNA sequence: TGTGCCAGCAGCTTGTCAGAACTTAGACACGCTAACTATGGCTACACCTTC.

J is TRBJ2-2 and V is TRBV11-2, with TRBD1 matching 9 bases. V lost 2 bases, J lost 4 bases, and 8 bases stayed unmatched. The CDR3 is 17 amino acids. The germline V gene has CDR1 SGHAT and CDR2 FQNNGV. The CDR3 protein is CASSLTFGGQGTGELFF. CDR3 sequence (DNA): TGTGCCAGCAGCTTAACGTTCGGGGGACAGGGCACCGGGGAGCTGTTTTTT.

The chain links TRBV27 to TRBJ2-1, with no clear D. V was cut by 3 bases and J by 10 bases, with 16 bases left in between. The CDR3 runs 14 residues. The V gene's germline CDR1 is MNHEY and CDR2 SMNVEV (reference sequence). The CDR3 DNA reads TGTGCCAGCAGTTTTGCCCTGAAGGACGCAGAGCAGTTCTTC. Translating gives CASSFALKDAEQFF.

The chain joins TRBV18 to TRBJ2-3, with D perhaps matching TRBD1 (6 bases). CDR1 and CDR2 from the germline V gene are KGHSH and LQKENI. The CDR3 extends over 15 amino acids. Trimming took off 8 bases at V and 5 bases at J, with 20 bases between the two ends. The CDR3 DNA reads TGTGCCAGCCATAAAGCGACAGGTACGGGAGATACGCAGTATTTT. It yields the protein CASHKATGTGDTQYF.

This chain connects TRBV7-2 to TRBJ1-2; TRBD1 agrees at 7 bases. The germline gives CDR1 SGHTA, CDR2 FQGNSA. There are 16 residues in the CDR3. Trimming at V came to 5 bases and at J to 5 bases, leaving 14 bases not matched to a gene. This chain's CDR3 is CASSRDRNYPGYGYTF. In nucleotides, the CDR3 is TGTGCCAGCAGCCGGGACAGAAATTATCCAGGGTATGGCTACACCTTC.